One T cell receptor beta chain is described in this entry. This clone's antigen is unknown. No quality values exist for individual bases; no much larger clone is one base distant. Donors were patients with melanoma. V lost 4 bases and J lost 2 bases, and the count of bases not matched to a germline gene is 5. Its CDR3 holds 15 amino acids, cysteine through phenylalanine. The read is trimmed to its CDR3 DNA, 45 bases read in frame from base 1. CDR1 and CDR2 were assigned from the germline V gene as MGHDK and SYGVNS. This entry is derived from a study of CD4+ T cells in melanoma (dated by TCRdb to the early 2020s). Background on the whole study: The study investigated neoantigen-specific CD4+ T cells in human melanoma. Broader findings and caveats from the paper: Neoantigen-specific CD4+ T cells in melanoma were reported to show diverse differentiation states. The report described a correlation between neoantigen-specific CD4+ T cells and the function of CD8+ T cells, macrophages and B cells.

Libraries were constructed by the immunoSEQ multiplex PCR assay. TCRdb re-hosts the immuneACCESS table, in-frame sequences only. Its copies lack some clones; in the studies checked, an unresolved V gene accounts for under half of them, and the cause for the rest is not known. This sample holds about 7,100 clones; 52% were observed only once. Roughly 16% of the sample comes from the top ten. The sequence is built from TRBV25-1 and TRBJ2-5; TRBD1 lines up with 9 middle nucleotides. The receptor comes from a human donor with melanoma. Sequenced sample: cells from a culture (not recorded whether cultured in vitro). The CDR3 loop reads CASSGWTGEQETQYF. The sequenced DNA: TGTGCCAGCAGTGGATGGACAGGGGAGCAAGAGACCCAGTACTTC. Reference TRBV25-1 and TRBJ2-5 genes cover what lies past the CDR3, so the full variable domain is EADIYQTPRYLVIGTGKKITLECSQTMGHDKMYWYQQDPGMELHLIHYSYGVNSTEKGDLSSESTVSRIRTEHFPLTLESARPSHTSQYLCASSGWTGEQETQYFGPGTRLLVL.